A selection of T cell receptor beta chains follows, all from one sample in a study of identical twins. MiXCR, applied by TCRdb to the 5' RACE reads, yields one record per CDR3 protein. This table has 1.5 million to 2 million distinct CDR3 sequences, around a third appearing once. The source material was cord blood. These receptors came from a newborn girl in good health. Each CDR3 is given with its conserved first and last residue. Each record gives: clone size, V gene, D gene, J gene, CDR3 DNA, CDR3 protein. A D gene is named only where the DNA matches it firmly. The size entry is marked missing in some rows and otherwise reads once, few, many or a size class.

clone size: few; V gene: TRBV6-7; D gene: NA; J gene: TRBJ2-7; CDR3 DNA: TGTGCCAGCAGTTACCGGGACTTCTACAATGAGCAGTACTTC; CDR3 protein: CASSYRDFYNEQYF
clone size: NA; V gene: TRBV13; D gene: TRBD2; J gene: TRBJ2-1; CDR3 DNA: TGTGCCAGCAGCCTCGGCGGGAGGGGCACCAATGAGCAGTTCTTC; CDR3 protein: CASSLGGRGTNEQFF
clone size: few; V gene: TRBV10-3; D gene: NA; J gene: TRBJ2-5; CDR3 DNA: TGTGCCATCAGTGAGAGAGTCAGTTTCCAAGAGACCCAGTACTTC; CDR3 protein: CAISERVSFQETQYF
clone size: NA; V gene: TRBV6-1; D gene: NA; J gene: TRBJ2-7; CDR3 DNA: TGTGCCAGCAGTGCTGGTCGGGGTTTCTACGAGCAGTACTTC; CDR3 protein: CASSAGRGFYEQYF
clone size: NA; V gene: TRBV2; D gene: NA; J gene: TRBJ2-7; CDR3 DNA: TGTGCCAGCAGTGGGGACATTTACAATGAGCAGTACTTC; CDR3 protein: CASSGDIYNEQYF
clone size: NA; V gene: TRBV30; D gene: NA; J gene: TRBJ1-2; CDR3 DNA: TGTGCCAGAGGACACCTTAACTATGGCTACACCTTC; CDR3 protein: CARGHLNYGYTF
clone size: NA; V gene: TRBV20-1; D gene: NA; J gene: TRBJ2-1; CDR3 DNA: TGCAGTGCTAGAGGGGGGCGGACCTACAATGAGCAGTTCTTC; CDR3 protein: CSARGGRTYNEQFF
clone size: NA; V gene: TRBV7-2; D gene: TRBD2; J gene: TRBJ2-3; CDR3 DNA: TGTGCCAGCAGCTCCCTTGGACTAGCGGGGGCCCTCACAGATACGCAGTATTTT; CDR3 protein: CASSSLGLAGALTDTQYF
clone size: NA; V gene: TRBV20-1; D gene: TRBD2; J gene: TRBJ2-7; CDR3 DNA: TGCAGTGCTAGACGACTAGCGGCTATAGAGCAGTACTTC; CDR3 protein: CSARRLAAIEQYF
clone size: few; V gene: TRBV20-1; D gene: TRBD2; J gene: TRBJ2-2; CDR3 DNA: TGCAGTGCTAGAGATAGCGGGCCCCTAAACACCGGGGAGCTGTTTTTT; CDR3 protein: CSARDSGPLNTGELFF
clone size: NA; V gene: TRBV29-1; D gene: TRBD1; J gene: TRBJ1-2; CDR3 DNA: TGCAGCGTTTTTGAGGGGGCCGCTAACTATGGCTACACCTTC; CDR3 protein: CSVFEGAANYGYTF
clone size: NA; V gene: TRBV12-3/TRBV12-4; D gene: TRBD2; J gene: TRBJ2-3; CDR3 DNA: TGTGCCAGCAGCTGGCGGGGACTACCAAGCACAGATACGCAGTATTTT; CDR3 protein: CASSWRGLPSTDTQYF
clone size: NA; V gene: TRBV5-1; D gene: NA; J gene: TRBJ2-7; CDR3 DNA: TGCGCCAGCAGCTTGGCCGAGGGGGCAGGGGGGAGCGAGCAGTACTTC; CDR3 protein: CASSLAEGAGGSEQYF
clone size: NA; V gene: TRBV6-2/TRBV6-3; D gene: NA; J gene: TRBJ1-5; CDR3 DNA: TGTGCCAGCAGGACGGGAATTAGCAATCAGCCCCAGCATTTT; CDR3 protein: CASRTGISNQPQHF
clone size: many; V gene: TRBV12-5; D gene: NA; J gene: TRBJ2-5; CDR3 DNA: TGTGCTAGTGGTTCCCATGAGACCCAGTACTTC; CDR3 protein: CASGSHETQYF
clone size: NA; V gene: TRBV29-1; D gene: NA; J gene: TRBJ1-2; CDR3 DNA: TGCAGCGTCCAACAGGGTGCTAACTATGGCTACACCTTC; CDR3 protein: CSVQQGANYGYTF
clone size: NA; V gene: TRBV10-3; D gene: NA; J gene: TRBJ2-5; CDR3 DNA: TGTGCCACTGCCAGGGTAGGGGAGACCCAGTACTTC; CDR3 protein: CATARVGETQYF
clone size: few; V gene: TRBV28; D gene: NA; J gene: TRBJ1-2; CDR3 DNA: TGTGCCAGCAGTTTACCAGGAAAGAATGGCTACACCTTC; CDR3 protein: CASSLPGKNGYTF
clone size: few; V gene: TRBV6-6; D gene: TRBD1; J gene: TRBJ1-2; CDR3 DNA: TGTGCCAGCAGATCACCGGGACAGACCAGCTATGGCTACACCTTC; CDR3 protein: CASRSPGQTSYGYTF
clone size: few; V gene: TRBV29-1; D gene: NA; J gene: TRBJ1-2; CDR3 DNA: TGCAGCGCCCGCGGGGGCGGCAATAATGGCTACACCTTC; CDR3 protein: CSARGGGNNGYTF
clone size: few; V gene: TRBV2; D gene: NA; J gene: TRBJ1-2; CDR3 DNA: TGTGCCAGCATTGAGTCTGGATATGGCTACACCTTC; CDR3 protein: CASIESGYGYTF
clone size: many; V gene: TRBV4-1; D gene: NA; J gene: TRBJ2-1; CDR3 DNA: TGCGCCAGCAGCCAAGATCCCCGTTCGAATGAGCAGTTCTTC; CDR3 protein: CASSQDPRSNEQFF
clone size: few; V gene: TRBV3-1; D gene: NA; J gene: TRBJ1-1; CDR3 DNA: TGTGCCAGCAGCCAAGAGATACAGGGTTTATTAGCGAACACTGAAGCTTTCTTT; CDR3 protein: CASSQEIQGLLANTEAFF
clone size: few; V gene: TRBV28; D gene: TRBD2; J gene: TRBJ2-7; CDR3 DNA: TGTGCCAGCAGCTTTAGGGGACTAGCGGGAGGGGTTTCCTACGAGCAGTACTTC; CDR3 protein: CASSFRGLAGGVSYEQYF
clone size: NA; V gene: TRBV28; D gene: TRBD2; J gene: TRBJ2-7; CDR3 DNA: TGTGCCAGCAGTTCCGGGACTACCGTCTACGAGCAGTACTTC; CDR3 protein: CASSSGTTVYEQYF
clone size: few; V gene: TRBV5-1; D gene: TRBD1; J gene: TRBJ2-7; CDR3 DNA: TGCGCCAGCAGCATCGGACAGGGTATCTACGAGCAGTACTTC; CDR3 protein: CASSIGQGIYEQYF
clone size: NA; V gene: TRBV28; D gene: TRBD2; J gene: TRBJ2-5; CDR3 DNA: TGTGCCAGCAGTTTAACCGGCGGGAGAGGGAATGAGCAGTACTTC; CDR3 protein: CASSLTGGRGNEQYF
clone size: NA; V gene: TRBV25-1; D gene: NA; J gene: TRBJ2-2; CDR3 DNA: TGTGCCAGCAGTGCGACAGGGAACACCGGGGAGCTGTTTTTT; CDR3 protein: CASSATGNTGELFF
clone size: many; V gene: TRBV27; D gene: TRBD1; J gene: TRBJ2-1; CDR3 DNA: TGCGCCAGCAGCTTGGACAGGGGGCGCAATGAGCAGTTCTTC; CDR3 protein: CASSLDRGRNEQFF
clone size: few; V gene: TRBV12-3/TRBV12-4; D gene: TRBD1; J gene: TRBJ1-4; CDR3 DNA: TGTGCCAGCAGTTTACGGACAGGGGGCAATGAAAAACTGTTTTTT; CDR3 protein: CASSLRTGGNEKLFF
clone size: NA; V gene: TRBV3-1; D gene: NA; J gene: TRBJ1-2; CDR3 DNA: TGTGCCAGCAGCCAAGATGGGGTTCTGGGATACTATGGCTACACCTTC; CDR3 protein: CASSQDGVLGYYGYTF
clone size: few; V gene: TRBV12-3/TRBV12-4; D gene: TRBD2; J gene: TRBJ2-7; CDR3 DNA: TGTGCCAGCAGTTTAGGGACTAGTTTTTACGAGCAGTACTTC; CDR3 protein: CASSLGTSFYEQYF
clone size: NA; V gene: TRBV12-3/TRBV12-4; D gene: NA; J gene: TRBJ2-2; CDR3 DNA: TGTGCCAGCACCTTCTGGCAGGGGGGAACCGGGGAGCTGTTTTTT; CDR3 protein: CASTFWQGGTGELFF
clone size: few; V gene: TRBV7-2; D gene: TRBD1; J gene: TRBJ1-1; CDR3 DNA: TGTGCCAGCAGCTTAGCCCAGGGGGACACTGAAGCTTTCTTT; CDR3 protein: CASSLAQGDTEAFF
clone size: NA; V gene: TRBV12-3/TRBV12-4; D gene: NA; J gene: TRBJ2-5; CDR3 DNA: TGTGCCAGCAAACCGGGACGGTTATCAGAGACCCAGTACTTC; CDR3 protein: CASKPGRLSETQYF
clone size: NA; V gene: TRBV18; D gene: NA; J gene: TRBJ1-2; CDR3 DNA: TGTGCCAGCTCACCCAAGGAGGGGCCAACTGGCTACACCTTC; CDR3 protein: CASSPKEGPTGYTF
clone size: NA; V gene: TRBV20-1; D gene: NA; J gene: TRBJ2-7; CDR3 DNA: TGCAGTGCTAACCATTTTGCCTCCTACGGGCAGTACTTC; CDR3 protein: CSANHFASYGQYF
clone size: few; V gene: TRBV14; D gene: TRBD1; J gene: TRBJ1-2; CDR3 DNA: TGTGCCAGCAGCCAAGATCAGAGGACAGGGGCCTATGGCTACACCTTC; CDR3 protein: CASSQDQRTGAYGYTF
clone size: NA; V gene: TRBV12-3/TRBV12-4; D gene: TRBD2; J gene: TRBJ2-1; CDR3 DNA: TGTGCCAGCAGTTTGACCCGGACTAGCGGGGTAGGCAATGAGCAGTTCTTC; CDR3 protein: CASSLTRTSGVGNEQFF
clone size: NA; V gene: TRBV9; D gene: NA; J gene: TRBJ1-2; CDR3 DNA: TGTGCCAGCAGCGTAGCGCAGTGGCGGAGTCTCTATGGCTACACCTTC; CDR3 protein: CASSVAQWRSLYGYTF
clone size: few; V gene: TRBV10-3; D gene: NA; J gene: TRBJ1-1; CDR3 DNA: TGTGCCATCACAGCCATCATGAACACTGAAGCTTTCTTT; CDR3 protein: CAITAIMNTEAFF
clone size: NA; V gene: TRBV20-1; D gene: TRBD2; J gene: TRBJ2-3; CDR3 DNA: TGCAGTGCTAGAGGTGGCGGGGGGGCTACAGATACGCAGTATTTT; CDR3 protein: CSARGGGGATDTQYF
clone size: NA; V gene: TRBV10-3; D gene: TRBD2; J gene: TRBJ2-3; CDR3 DNA: TGTGCCATCAGTCTAGCGGGGGGCTCCGATACGCAGTATTTT; CDR3 protein: CAISLAGGSDTQYF
clone size: NA; V gene: TRBV6-5; D gene: NA; J gene: TRBJ1-5; CDR3 DNA: TGTGCCAATTTAACAGGACAGTATAGCAATCAGCCCCAGCATTTT; CDR3 protein: CANLTGQYSNQPQHF
clone size: NA; V gene: TRBV20-1; D gene: NA; J gene: TRBJ2-1; CDR3 DNA: TGCAGTGCTAGGGGGGCTAGAGATGAGCAGTTCTTC; CDR3 protein: CSARGARDEQFF
clone size: NA; V gene: TRBV29-1; D gene: NA; J gene: TRBJ1-5; CDR3 DNA: TGCAGCGTTGAATCACGGGAGGGTCAGCCCCAGCATTTT; CDR3 protein: CSVESREGQPQHF
clone size: NA; V gene: TRBV7-2; D gene: TRBD1; J gene: TRBJ1-2; CDR3 DNA: TGTGCCAGCAGCTTCATGACAGGGGATGGCTACACCTTC; CDR3 protein: CASSFMTGDGYTF
clone size: NA; V gene: TRBV6-6; D gene: NA; J gene: TRBJ1-2; CDR3 DNA: TGTGCCAGCTCACCAGACAGTCGTAACTATGGCTACACCTTC; CDR3 protein: CASSPDSRNYGYTF
clone size: few; V gene: TRBV4-2; D gene: NA; J gene: TRBJ1-2; CDR3 DNA: TGTGCCAGCAGCCAAGATACAGGCCGAAACTATGGCTACACCTTC; CDR3 protein: CASSQDTGRNYGYTF
clone size: NA; V gene: TRBV9; D gene: TRBD2; J gene: TRBJ2-7; CDR3 DNA: TGTGCCAGCAGCCCCCGGACTAGCGGGAAGGAGCAGTACTTC; CDR3 protein: CASSPRTSGKEQYF
clone size: few; V gene: TRBV6-2/TRBV6-3; D gene: NA; J gene: TRBJ1-2; CDR3 DNA: TGTGCCAGCAGATTTCCCGGGAGCCACTATGGCTACACCTTC; CDR3 protein: CASRFPGSHYGYTF
clone size: NA; V gene: TRBV29-1; D gene: TRBD2; J gene: TRBJ2-1; CDR3 DNA: TGCAGCGTTGTAGCGGGGCCAGCCTACAATGAGCAGTTCTTC; CDR3 protein: CSVVAGPAYNEQFF
clone size: few; V gene: TRBV5-8; D gene: TRBD2; J gene: TRBJ2-1; CDR3 DNA: TGTGCCAGCAGCGTCGGACTAGCGGGGTCGGATGAGCAGTTCTTC; CDR3 protein: CASSVGLAGSDEQFF
clone size: many; V gene: TRBV20-1; D gene: NA; J gene: TRBJ2-5; CDR3 DNA: TGCAGTGCTAGCGGTAGCCAAGAGACCCAGTACTTC; CDR3 protein: CSASGSQETQYF
clone size: once; V gene: TRBV20-1; D gene: NA; J gene: TRBJ2-6; CDR3 DNA: TGCAGTGCTATTCGAGCCTCTGGGGCCAACGTCCTGACTTTC; CDR3 protein: CSAIRASGANVLTF
clone size: NA; V gene: TRBV4-1; D gene: NA; J gene: TRBJ2-1; CDR3 DNA: TGCGCCAGCAGCCAAGATCGGGCGACGAGTTTTAGTGACAATGAGCAGTTCTTC; CDR3 protein: CASSQDRATSFSDNEQFF
clone size: few; V gene: TRBV20-1; D gene: TRBD2; J gene: TRBJ2-1; CDR3 DNA: TGCAGTGCTAGAGCGTCGCTGGGCGGGAGAATTACGTCCTACAATGAGCAGTTCTTC; CDR3 protein: CSARASLGGRITSYNEQFF
clone size: few; V gene: TRBV5-6; D gene: NA; J gene: TRBJ2-1; CDR3 DNA: TGTGCCAGCAGCACTATCCATTTTTTGCGGGAGCAGTTCTTC; CDR3 protein: CASSTIHFLREQFF
clone size: NA; V gene: TRBV5-1; D gene: NA; J gene: TRBJ1-5; CDR3 DNA: TGCGCCAGCAGCTTTGACGGATATAGCAATCAGCCCCAGCATTTT; CDR3 protein: CASSFDGYSNQPQHF